This T cell receptor beta chain was profiled in a study of beta chain features in type 1 diabetes. The CDR3 consists of 17 residues. In germline, CDR1 is LGHNA, CDR2 YNFKEQ. V was trimmed by 1 base and J by 0 bases, leaving 15 bases between them. This clone was found a few times. Its antigen is unidentified. Notes on the study in general: Shortening of TCRB CDR3s, moderate but significant, appeared in all four CD4+ subsets of Type 1 diabetes patients. Patients showed naive, central memory and Treg TCRB repertoires that appeared more similar than those of healthy donors.

Investigators reverse transcribed all isolated RNA, so they sequenced expressed TCRB transcripts. Sequenced by immunoSEQ multiplex PCR; TCRdb stores in-frame clones only, minus some. Of about 900,000 clones in the sample, 17% were seen once. The chain couples TRBV4-2 to TRBJ1-1; D is undetermined. The sequence was collected from a woman in her late teens or twenties in good health. Sample: naive CD4+ T cells from blood. CDR3 in amino acids: CASSQVGVGQMNTEAFF. The CDR3 DNA follows: TGTGCCAGCAGCCAAGTTGGGGTGGGCCAAATGAACACTGAAGCTTTCTTT.